Given below is one T cell receptor beta chain in context. Germline V gives CDR1 MNHEY, CDR2 SMNVEV (reference sequence). The CDR3 loop spans 14 amino acids. The trim removed 5 bases at V and 5 bases at J, leaving 7 bases unmatched. This sample is drawn from a study of beta chain features in type 1 diabetes. cDNA synthesis used the whole RNA isolate, giving expressed TCRB sequences. Sequenced by immunoSEQ multiplex PCR; TCRdb stores in-frame clones only, minus some. The table lists 300,000 or so clones, 6.5% to 10% of them singletons. The gene calls are TRBV27 and TRBJ2-5; 8 positions agree with TRBD2. The source material was central memory CD4+ T cells from blood. This sequence originates from a woman under 30 in good health. The CDR3 DNA reads TGTGCCAGCAGTCCTCGGACTAGCTCGGAGACCCAGTACTTC. As protein: CASSPRTSSETQYF.